Shown below are 9 T cell receptor beta chains from a single sample sequenced in a study of PD-1 blockade in classical Hodgkin lymphoma (dated by TCRdb to 2019 to 2021). Library method: the immunoSEQ multiplex PCR assay. Drawn from immuneACCESS, this table holds only the in-frame rearrangements with V and J called that TCRdb kept. Clones are partly lost; checked studies trace under half to an unresolved V gene and leave the rest unexplained. A total of roughly 28,000 clones appear in this sample, around 88% of them only once. The top ten hold 6.5% to 7.5% of the sample. Read against the paper, the sample's time point label means: cycle 1 day 1 (C1D1), immediately before nivolumab initiation. Relapse after autologous stem cell transplantation had occurred in all trial patients, and cohorts A, B and C were distinguished by prior brentuximab vedotin exposure. Magnetic negative selection with a Miltenyi CD8+ T cell isolation kit was used to purify CD8+ T cells from thawed PBMCs.

The sequenced sample was CD8+ T cells from blood, obtained at baseline. These receptors were obtained from a human donor with classical Hodgkin lymphoma.

The sample holds one count of this clone. The J gene is TRBJ1-5, the V gene TRBV28; possibly TRBD1 for D (6 bases). CDR3 length equals 13 residues. Germline V gene data show CDR1 as MDHEN and CDR2 as SYDVKM. Trimming shortened V by 3 bases and J by 7 bases, and 10 bases separated the two germline ends. CDR3 region: CASSLRGYQPQHF. CDR3 DNA: TGTGCCAGCAGTTTGAGGGGGTACCAGCCCCAGCATTTT. The full variable domain, rest sourced from reference TRBV28 and TRBJ1-5, is DVKVTQSSRYLVKRTGEKVFLECVQDMDHENMFWYRQDPGLGLRLIYFSYDVKMKEKGDIPEGYSVSREKKERFSLILESASTNQTSMYLCASSLRGYQPQHFGDGTRLSIL.

J is TRBJ2-7 and V is TRBV7-7; 11 nucleotides agree with TRBD1. The CDR3 is 15 amino acids. Germline CDR1 reads SSHAT; CDR2 reads FNYEAQ (reference sequence). The V gene end was trimmed by 1 base and the J gene end by 4 bases; junction bases not matched to a gene: 3. This chain's CDR3 is CASSLGTGGAYEQYF. Here the CDR3 DNA reads TGTGCCAGCAGCTTAGGGACAGGGGGCGCGTACGAGCAGTACTTC.

The V gene is TRBV28, the J gene TRBJ2-1; 10 positions agree with TRBD2. Looked up from germline, CDR1 is MDHEN and CDR2 is SYDVKM. The CDR3 contains 16 residues. Trimming took 6 bases from V and 4 from J; bases not matched to a gene: 9. CDR3 in amino acids: CASRHPSGSHYNEQFF. The CDR3 region has the DNA TGTGCCAGCAGACACCCTAGCGGGAGTCATTACAATGAGCAGTTCTTC.

This chain joins TRBV30 and TRBJ2-7; TRBD2 agrees at 7 bases. CDR1 and CDR2 (germline): GTSNPN, SVGIG (reference sequence). This CDR3 comprises 13 residues. V was clipped by 4 bases and J by 3 bases; unmatched bases: 6. The CDR3 region has the DNA TGTGCCTGGAACCCAGCGGGAAGCTACGAGCAGTACTTC. Amino acid sequence: CAWNPAGSYEQYF.

CDR3 region: CASSKDYEQYF. CDR3 nucleotides: TGTGCCAGCAGCAAAGACTACGAGCAGTACTTC. The gene calls are TRBV9 and TRBJ2-7, with D hard to call. Germline assignment: CDR1 SGDLS and CDR2 YYNGEE. Trimming removed 4 bases from V and 3 bases from J, with 5 bases in between. The CDR3 is 11 residues long.

For this clone: One end of the junction fails to match germline, which may point to a read error. This chain links TRBV9 with TRBJ1-1; 11 bases line up with TRBD1. The CDR3 runs 12 residues. Germline V gene sequence: CDR1 SGDLS, CDR2 YYNGEE. The CDR3 region has the DNA TGTGCCAGCAGCGATGTGGACAGGGGGCAGGTCTTT. It yields the protein CASSDVDRGQVF.

This clone appeared a single time. The rearrangement uses TRBV30 and TRBJ1-6; perhaps TRBD1 as D (5 bases). Germline V CDR1 and CDR2: GTSNPN, SVGIG (reference sequence). Trimming took off 5 bases at V and 6 bases at J, with 11 bases between the two ends. This CDR3 has 13 amino acids. This CDR3 reads CAWQGLGNSPLHF. In DNA, the CDR3 is TGTGCCTGGCAGGGTTTGGGTAATTCACCCCTCCACTTT.

Here the CDR3 reads CASSVSGSGAETQYF. CDR3 bases: TGTGCCAGCAGCGTCTCGGGCTCGGGGGCGGAGACCCAGTACTTC. This chain links TRBV9 with TRBJ2-5; D assignment may be TRBD1 or TRBD2 (6 bases each). Between the trimmed V and J ends, which lost 2 bases and 5 bases, there was a span of 16 bases. This CDR3 spans 15 amino acids. Germline V CDR1 and CDR2: SGDLS, YYNGEE. Drawing the rest from reference TRBV9 and TRBJ2-5, the complete variable domain is DSGVTQTPKHLITATGQRVTLRCSPRSGDLSVYWYQQSLDQGLQFLIQYYNGEERAKGNILERFSAQQFPDLHSELNLSSLELGDSALYFCASSVSGSGAETQYFGPGTRLLVL.

The chain recombines TRBV7-9 with TRBJ2-3, with 8 positions matching TRBD2. J gave up 3 bases and V 2 bases, and 7 bases lay outside the gene matches. The CDR3 sequence is 16 residues long. Germline loops: CDR1 SEHNR, CDR2 FQNEAQ (reference sequence). In DNA, the CDR3 is TGTGCCAGCAGCTTAAGACCCACTAGCGGTACAGATACGCAGTATTTT. Protein product: CASSLRPTSGTDTQYF.